This TCR beta chain was captured in a study of T cell responses to AZD1222 COVID-19 vaccine. TCRdb's table, derived via immunoSEQ multiplex PCR, lists solely in-frame clones and lacks some. The sample lists about 39,000 clones, about 90% seen once, with roughly two fifths in the top ten. Study conclusions and caveats: The study sampled repertoires only after the peak T cell response. Only five or six people who got AZD1222 tested seropositive at baseline.

Germline loops: CDR1 MNHNS, CDR2 SASEGT. V was clipped by 2 bases and J by 1 base, with 11 bases between them. There are 15 residues in the CDR3. A note on this clone: Antigen specificity is unknown.

J is TRBJ1-2 and V is TRBV6-1; the D is unclear. The specimen comprised peripheral blood, sampled 28 days after the second AZD1222 dose. The TCR was taken from an adult who received the AZD1222 COVID-19 vaccine. The CDR3 DNA reads TGTGCCAGCAGTGAAAGGACGGTTAATAACTATGGCTACACCTTC. Protein: CASSERTVNNYGYTF.